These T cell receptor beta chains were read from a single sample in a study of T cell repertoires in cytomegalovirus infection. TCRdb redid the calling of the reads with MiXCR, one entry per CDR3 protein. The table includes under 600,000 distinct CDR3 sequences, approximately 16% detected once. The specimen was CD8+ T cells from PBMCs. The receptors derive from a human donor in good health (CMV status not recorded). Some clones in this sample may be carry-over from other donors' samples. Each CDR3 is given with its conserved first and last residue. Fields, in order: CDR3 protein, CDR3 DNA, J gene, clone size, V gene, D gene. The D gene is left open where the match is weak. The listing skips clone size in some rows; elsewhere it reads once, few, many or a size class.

CDR3: CSARPRLGRQTQYF
DNA: TGCAGTGCTAGACCTCGACTAGGGCGACAGACCCAGTACTTC
J: TRBJ2-5
size: NA
V: TRBV20-1
D: NA

CDR3: CASSEVGDNSNQPQHF
DNA: TGTGCCAGCAGTGAAGTAGGGGACAACAGCAATCAGCCCCAGCATTTT
J: TRBJ1-5
size: NA
V: TRBV6-1
D: NA

CDR3: CASKQSRGKNINEQFF
DNA: TGTGCCAGCAAACAAAGCAGGGGGAAGAATATTAATGAGCAGTTCTTC
J: TRBJ2-1
size: many
V: TRBV6-5
D: TRBD1

CDR3: CASSIIPGVPLTDTQYF
DNA: TGTGCCAGCAGTATTATACCCGGGGTACCGCTCACAGATACGCAGTATTTT
J: TRBJ2-3
size: few
V: TRBV27
D: NA

CDR3: CASSSPAAQGNWETQYF
DNA: TGTGCCAGCAGCTCCCCAGCGGCACAGGGGAATTGGGAGACCCAGTACTTC
J: TRBJ2-5
size: many
V: TRBV7-9
D: TRBD1

CDR3: CASRDRAGVEQFF
DNA: TGTGCCAGCAGGGACCGAGCAGGAGTTGAGCAGTTCTTC
J: TRBJ2-1
size: NA
V: TRBV3-1
D: NA

CDR3: CASSFMAGAYEQYF
DNA: TGTGCCAGCAGTTTTATGGCTGGGGCCTACGAGCAGTACTTC
J: TRBJ2-7
size: many
V: TRBV12-3/TRBV12-4
D: NA

CDR3: CATSRDYSGSSYEQYF
DNA: TGTGCCACCAGCAGAGATTACAGTGGGAGCTCCTACGAGCAGTACTTC
J: TRBJ2-7
size: few
V: TRBV15
D: NA

CDR3: CASSQDGLAGGPGDTGELFF
DNA: TGTGCCAGCAGCCAAGATGGGCTAGCGGGAGGGCCTGGGGACACCGGGGAGCTGTTTTTT
J: TRBJ2-2
size: few
V: TRBV4-2
D: TRBD2

CDR3: CASSLGTGNTESFF
DNA: TGTGCCAGCAGTCTTGGGACAGGGAACACTGAATCTTTCTTT
J: TRBJ1-1
size: NA
V: TRBV27
D: TRBD1

CDR3: CASSLVRGFGNTIYF
DNA: TGTGCCAGCAGCTTAGTTCGGGGGTTCGGAAACACCATATATTTT
J: TRBJ1-3
size: many
V: TRBV7-8
D: NA

CDR3: CASSWDTHGVEPYF
DNA: TGTGCGAGCAGCTGGGACACTCATGGCGTCGAGCCGTACTTC
J: TRBJ2-7
size: NA
V: TRBV7-8
D: NA

CDR3: CASSLGLRGYYNEQFF
DNA: TGTGCCAGCAGCTTAGGACTCAGGGGGTACTACAATGAGCAGTTCTTC
J: TRBJ2-1
size: many
V: TRBV5-5
D: TRBD1

CDR3: CAWSVMADDTQYF
DNA: TGTGCCTGGAGTGTTATGGCCGATGATACGCAGTATTTT
J: TRBJ2-3
size: few
V: TRBV30
D: NA

CDR3: CARRTGTVNTGELFF
DNA: TGTGCCAGAAGGACCGGGACAGTGAACACAGGGGAGCTGTTTTTT
J: TRBJ2-2
size: NA
V: TRBV28
D: TRBD1

CDR3: CASGGPITYEQYF
DNA: TGTGCCAGCGGGGGACCGATAACTTACGAGCAGTACTTC
J: TRBJ2-7
size: many
V: TRBV28
D: NA

CDR3: CASSLVPLGYYGYTF
DNA: TGTGCCAGCAGCTTAGTCCCCCTAGGGTACTATGGCTACACCTTC
J: TRBJ1-2
size: many
V: TRBV7-9
D: NA

CDR3: CASTTLGTYNEQFF
DNA: TGTGCCAGCACCACCCTGGGGACCTACAATGAGCAGTTCTTC
J: TRBJ2-1
size: once
V: TRBV28
D: NA

CDR3: CASSSHQIGRPNEQFF
DNA: TGTGCCAGCAGTTCTCACCAAATCGGCCGACCCAATGAGCAGTTCTTC
J: TRBJ2-1
size: few
V: TRBV7-6
D: NA

CDR3: CASSLLPDRAYEQYF
DNA: TGTGCCAGCAGTTTATTACCGGACAGGGCCTACGAGCAGTACTTC
J: TRBJ2-7
size: few
V: TRBV27
D: TRBD1

CDR3: CASSYGGTANTF
DNA: TGTGCCAGCAGTTATGGCGGGACGGCGAACACCTTC
J: TRBJ1-2
size: NA
V: TRBV6-6
D: NA

CDR3: CASSQDIGGYNEQFF
DNA: TGCGCCAGCAGCCAAGATATAGGCGGATACAATGAGCAGTTCTTC
J: TRBJ2-1
size: many
V: TRBV4-1
D: NA

CDR3: CASSFAARLDYGYTF
DNA: TGTGCCAGCAGCTTTGCCGCACGGTTAGACTATGGCTACACCTTC
J: TRBJ1-2
size: NA
V: TRBV7-9
D: NA

CDR3: CASSSRQQNNEQFF
DNA: TGCGCCAGCAGCTCCAGACAGCAAAACAATGAGCAGTTCTTC
J: TRBJ2-1
size: NA
V: TRBV5-1
D: NA

CDR3: CASERTSYNEQFF
DNA: TGTGCCAGCGAGCGGACTTCCTACAATGAGCAGTTCTTC
J: TRBJ2-1
size: few
V: TRBV3-1
D: NA

CDR3: CASSLGPGLASYEQFF
DNA: TGTGCCAGCAGCTTAGGGCCTGGACTAGCGAGCTATGAGCAGTTCTTC
J: TRBJ2-1
size: NA
V: TRBV6-5
D: TRBD2

CDR3: CASSEWVATEQYF
DNA: TGTGCCAGCAGTGAATGGGTAGCAACAGAGCAGTACTTC
J: TRBJ2-7
size: NA
V: TRBV2
D: NA

CDR3: CASSKVGRGNQPQHF
DNA: TGTGCCAGTAGTAAAGTGGGCAGGGGCAATCAGCCCCAGCATTTT
J: TRBJ1-5
size: NA
V: TRBV19
D: NA

CDR3: CASTTNTEAFF
DNA: TGCGCCAGCACTACGAACACTGAAGCTTTCTTT
J: TRBJ1-1
size: NA
V: TRBV5-1
D: NA

CDR3: CASSLRGIQPQHF
DNA: TGTGCCAGCAGCCTCAGGGGTATTCAGCCCCAGCATTTT
J: TRBJ1-5
size: few
V: TRBV28
D: NA

CDR3: CASSSPGPRWGNQPQHF
DNA: TGCGCCAGCAGCTCGCCCGGTCCTCGGTGGGGGAATCAGCCCCAGCATTTT
J: TRBJ1-5
size: few
V: TRBV5-1
D: NA

CDR3: CASSRKQGNTEAFF
DNA: TGCGCCAGCAGTCGCAAACAGGGGAACACTGAAGCTTTCTTT
J: TRBJ1-1
size: NA
V: TRBV5-1
D: NA